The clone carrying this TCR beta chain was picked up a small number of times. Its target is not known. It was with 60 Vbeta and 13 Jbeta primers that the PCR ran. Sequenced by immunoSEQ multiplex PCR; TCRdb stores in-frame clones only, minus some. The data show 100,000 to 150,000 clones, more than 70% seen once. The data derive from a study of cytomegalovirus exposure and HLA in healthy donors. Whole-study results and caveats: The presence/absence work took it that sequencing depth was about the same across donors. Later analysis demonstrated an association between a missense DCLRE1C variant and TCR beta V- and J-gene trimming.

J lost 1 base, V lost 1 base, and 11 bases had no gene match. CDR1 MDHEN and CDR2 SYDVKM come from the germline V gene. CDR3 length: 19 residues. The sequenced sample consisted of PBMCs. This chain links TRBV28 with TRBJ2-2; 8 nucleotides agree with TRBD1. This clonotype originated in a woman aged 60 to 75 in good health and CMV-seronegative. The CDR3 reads CASSLYGRGRGRNTGELFF. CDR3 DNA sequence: TGTGCCAGCAGTTTATACGGCAGGGGGCGCGGCAGGAACACCGGGGAGCTGTTTTTT.